This entry features one T cell receptor beta chain sequence. Its antigen is currently unknown. In the sorted-subset replicate PCRs, 200 ng DNA, 25,000 to 35,000 T cell genomes, was used. Generated by immunoSEQ multiplex PCR, the TCRdb table keeps only in-frame clones and is missing some. The sample lists millions of clones, about 94% occurring once. As defined, naive CD8 cells were CD45RO-negative and positively selected for CCR7, with terminally differentiated effector memory CD45RA+ cells excluded. This sample was included in a study of shared clonotypes between healthy human individuals. Study details: The composition of the donors was a couple of women and a few men aged 18 to 49.

Whole-study findings and limits: Few donors restricted represented genetic and exposure-history diversity.

Trimming removed 0 bases from V and 6 bases from J, with 17 bases in between. Germline assignment: CDR1 GTSNPN and CDR2 SVGIG (reference sequence). The CDR3 contains 15 residues. The sequence derives from a man younger than 35 in good health. The gene calls are TRBV30 and TRBJ1-1, with D unclear. The sequenced sample was naive CD8+ T cells sorted from blood. DNA for the CDR3: TGTGCCTGGAGTGTACTTAGGGTGGAGAGGCCTGAAGCTTTCTTT. Translating gives CAWSVLRVERPEAFF.